This T cell receptor (beta chain) came from a study of molecular identifiers for immune sequencing clone quantification. One entry per CDR3 protein results from TCRdb running MiXCR on the PCR reads. This sample carries roughly 65,000 distinct CDR3 sequences, around 17% of them seen once, and the ten largest clones take approximately 1.4%. This clonotype showed up many times. The length of the CDR3 is 14 residues. Trimming removed 3 bases at V and 3 bases at J, with 14 bases between. Germline V gene data show CDR1 as SQVTM and CDR2 as ANQGSEA. Input for naive CD8 libraries was about 17,000 to 1,100,000 sorted cells; the RNA fraction used was 10%, 30% or 50%.

The TCR originated in a human donor in good health. Some libraries in this study had Jurkat cell RNA spiked in. This chain connects TRBV29-1 to TRBJ1-1; D unclear. Input material: naive CD8+ T cells from blood, with Jurkat cell RNA spiked in. Described subset: FACS-sorted CD8+CD4-CCR7+CD45RA+ naive T cells. This chain's CDR3 is CSVDGYPGYTEAFF. The CDR3 bases are TGCAGCGTTGATGGGTACCCAGGTTACACTGAAGCTTTCTTT.